A selection of T cell receptor beta chains follows, all from one sample in a study of T cells after yellow fever vaccination. TCRdb analysed the 5' RACE reads with MiXCR anew, one entry per CDR3 protein. The sample has around 250,000 distinct CDR3 sequences, 6.9% seen once; the top ten hold approximately 0.85%. The sequences come from CD4+ T cells sorted from PBMCs, collected 15 days after the yellow fever booster vaccination. The receptors here all came from a young man who received the YFV17D yellow fever vaccine. The CDR3 runs from the conserved cysteine through the conserved F or W. The D gene is left open where the match is weak. Size values are once, few and many counts, or a class for expanded clones, and some rows have none.

j_gene,abundance,v_gene,d_gene,CDR3nt,CDR3aa
TRBJ2-3,NA,TRBV7-7,TRBD1,TGTGCCAGCAGCTTAGGGACAGGGGGTAGCACAGATACGCAGTATTTT,CASSLGTGGSTDTQYF
TRBJ1-1,many,TRBV29-1,NA,TGCAGCGGCCAGGGGAGAGGTACTGAAGCTTTCTTT,CSGQGRGTEAFF
TRBJ2-1,few,TRBV5-1,TRBD2,TGCGCCAGCAGCTTTGATAGCGGGAGCGGGGGTGAGCAGTTCTTC,CASSFDSGSGGEQFF
TRBJ2-3,few,TRBV29-1,NA,TGCAGCGCGTTACCCCTCTTTCGTGGGAGAGCAGATACGCAGTATTTT,CSALPLFRGRADTQYF
TRBJ1-1,few,TRBV7-8,NA,TGTGCCAGCAGCCTCTTATGGCTGAACACTGAAGCTTTCTTT,CASSLLWLNTEAFF
TRBJ2-2,many,TRBV6-5,TRBD1,TGTGCCAGCAGTTATGACAGGGCTAGCGGGGAGCTGTTTTTT,CASSYDRASGELFF
TRBJ2-2,few,TRBV19,TRBD1,TGTGCCAGTAGGCCCGGACAGGGGGCTACCGGGGAGCTGTTTTTT,CASRPGQGATGELFF
TRBJ2-2,many,TRBV24-1,TRBD2,TGTGCCACGACTAGCGACCATTTCGGGGAGCTGTTTTTT,CATTSDHFGELFF
TRBJ1-1,NA,TRBV7-2,TRBD1,TGTGCCAGCAGCTCCAGACGAGGCAGGGGGCTTGCAGCTTTCTTT,CASSSRRGRGLAAFF
TRBJ2-3,few,TRBV7-2,NA,TGTGCCAGCAGCCGAGCCGGCACAGATACGCAGTATTTT,CASSRAGTDTQYF
TRBJ2-7,NA,TRBV5-6,NA,TGTGCCAGCAGCCGGGTCTCCGGTGCCTACGAGCAGTACTTC,CASSRVSGAYEQYF
TRBJ2-1,NA,TRBV5-1,TRBD1,TGCGCCAGCAGCCCCCGACAGGGGCCGAATCGCGTCCAGTTCTTC,CASSPRQGPNRVQFF
TRBJ2-3,few,TRBV6-1,NA,TGTGCCAGCAGCCTGGCGACAAACACAGATACGCAGTATTTT,CASSLATNTDTQYF
TRBJ2-7,many,TRBV5-1,NA,TGCGCCAGTGCCAGGACCGCTCCGTCCTACGAGCAGTACTTC,CASARTAPSYEQYF
TRBJ2-3,many,TRBV12-3/TRBV12-4,TRBD1,TGTGCCAGCAGTTTTGCGGGACAGGAGCGAGATACGCAGTATTTT,CASSFAGQERDTQYF
TRBJ2-1,many,TRBV15,TRBD2,TGTGCCACCAGCAGAGAACTAGCGACTTACAATGAGCAGTTCTTC,CATSRELATYNEQFF